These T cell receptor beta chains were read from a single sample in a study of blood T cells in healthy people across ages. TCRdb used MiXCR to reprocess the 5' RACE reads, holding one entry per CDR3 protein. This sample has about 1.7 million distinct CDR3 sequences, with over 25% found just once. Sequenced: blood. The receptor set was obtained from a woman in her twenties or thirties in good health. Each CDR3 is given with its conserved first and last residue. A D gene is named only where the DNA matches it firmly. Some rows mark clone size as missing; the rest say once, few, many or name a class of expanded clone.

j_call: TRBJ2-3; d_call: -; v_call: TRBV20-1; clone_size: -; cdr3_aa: CSAPYSGTDMQYF; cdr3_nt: TGCAGTGCCCCCTATAGCGGCACAGATATGCAGTATTTT
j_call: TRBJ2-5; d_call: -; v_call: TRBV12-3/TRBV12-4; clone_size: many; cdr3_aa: CASASETQYF; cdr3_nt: TGTGCCAGCGCAAGTGAGACCCAGTACTTC
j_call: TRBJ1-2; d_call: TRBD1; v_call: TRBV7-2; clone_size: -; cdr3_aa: CASSSDRGSWGYTF; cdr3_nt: TGTGCCAGCAGCTCGGACAGGGGAAGTTGGGGCTACACCTTC
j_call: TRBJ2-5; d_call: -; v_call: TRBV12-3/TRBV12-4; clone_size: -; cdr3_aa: CASRTEGEETQYF; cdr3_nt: TGTGCCAGCAGGACTGAGGGAGAAGAGACCCAGTACTTC
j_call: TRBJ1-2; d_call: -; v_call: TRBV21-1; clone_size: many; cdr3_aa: CASSGTSYYGYTF; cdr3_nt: TGTGCCAGCAGCGGGACAAGTTATTATGGCTACACCTTC
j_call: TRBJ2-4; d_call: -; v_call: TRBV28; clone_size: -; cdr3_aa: CASSLKLERAKNIQYF; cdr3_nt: TGTGCCAGCAGTTTAAAACTCGAAAGAGCCAAAAACATTCAGTACTTC
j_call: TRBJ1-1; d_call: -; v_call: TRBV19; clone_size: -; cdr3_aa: CASSAFLIGTEAFF; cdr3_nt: TGTGCCAGTAGTGCGTTCTTAATAGGCACTGAAGCTTTCTTT
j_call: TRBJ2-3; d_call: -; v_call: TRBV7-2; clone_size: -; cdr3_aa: CASSFAGRSLLTDTQYF; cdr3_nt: TGTGCCAGCAGCTTCGCCGGGAGATCCCTTCTCACAGATACGCAGTATTTT
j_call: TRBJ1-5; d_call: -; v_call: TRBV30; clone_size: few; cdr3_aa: CAWSVSRVDQPQHF; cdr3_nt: TGTGCCTGGAGTGTATCCAGGGTTGATCAGCCCCAGCATTTT
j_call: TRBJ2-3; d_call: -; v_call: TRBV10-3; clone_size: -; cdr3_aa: CAISREGSDTQYF; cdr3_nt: TGTGCCATCAGCAGGGAAGGGTCAGATACGCAGTATTTT
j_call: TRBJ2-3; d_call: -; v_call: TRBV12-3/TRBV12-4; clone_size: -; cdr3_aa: CASSFIISTDTQYF; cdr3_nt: TGTGCCAGCAGTTTCATAATCAGCACAGATACGCAGTATTTT
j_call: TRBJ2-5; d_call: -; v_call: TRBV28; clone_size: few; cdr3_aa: CASSFQGSRETQYF; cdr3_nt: TGTGCCAGCAGTTTCCAGGGGAGCCGAGAGACCCAGTACTTC
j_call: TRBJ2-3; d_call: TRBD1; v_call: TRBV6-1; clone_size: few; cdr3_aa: CASSGQGQPDTQYF; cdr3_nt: TGTGCCAGCAGTGGACAGGGGCAGCCAGATACGCAGTATTTT